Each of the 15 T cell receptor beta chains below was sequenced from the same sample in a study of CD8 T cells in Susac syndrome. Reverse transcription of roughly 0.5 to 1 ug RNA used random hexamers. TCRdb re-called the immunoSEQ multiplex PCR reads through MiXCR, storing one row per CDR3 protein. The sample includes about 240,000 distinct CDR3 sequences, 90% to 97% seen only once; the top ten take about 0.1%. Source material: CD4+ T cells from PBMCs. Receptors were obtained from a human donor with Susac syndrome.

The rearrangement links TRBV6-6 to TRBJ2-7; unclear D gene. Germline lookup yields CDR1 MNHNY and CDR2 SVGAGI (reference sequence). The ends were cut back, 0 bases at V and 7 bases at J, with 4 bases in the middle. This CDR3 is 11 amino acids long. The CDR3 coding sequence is TGTGCCAGCAGTTACTCCCTAGAGCAGTACTTC. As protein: CASSYSLEQYF.

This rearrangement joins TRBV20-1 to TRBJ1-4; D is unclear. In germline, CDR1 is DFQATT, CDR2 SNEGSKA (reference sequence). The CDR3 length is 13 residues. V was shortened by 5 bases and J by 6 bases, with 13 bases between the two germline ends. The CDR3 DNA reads TGCAGTGCTGCTAAGGACGGCGATGAAAAACTGTTTTTT. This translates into CSAAKDGDEKLFF.

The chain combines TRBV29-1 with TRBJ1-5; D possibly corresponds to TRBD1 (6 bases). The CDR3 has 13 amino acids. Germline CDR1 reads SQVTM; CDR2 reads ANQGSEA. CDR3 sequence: CITRGGPGQPQHF. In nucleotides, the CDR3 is TGCATCACCCGAGGGGGGCCGGGTCAGCCCCAGCATTTT. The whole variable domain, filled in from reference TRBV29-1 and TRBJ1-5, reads SAVISQKPSRDICQRGTSLTIQCQVDSQVTMMFWYRQQPGQSLTLIATANQGSEATYESGFVIDKFPISRPNLTFSTLTVSNMSPEDSSIYLCITRGGPGQPQHFGDGTRLSIL.

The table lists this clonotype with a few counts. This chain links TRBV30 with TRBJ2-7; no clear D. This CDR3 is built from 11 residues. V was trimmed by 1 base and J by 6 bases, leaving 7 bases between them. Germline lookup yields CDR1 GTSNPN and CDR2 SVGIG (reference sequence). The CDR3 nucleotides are TGTGCCTGGAGTGGGTTCGTCGAGCAGTACTTC. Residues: CAWSGFVEQYF.

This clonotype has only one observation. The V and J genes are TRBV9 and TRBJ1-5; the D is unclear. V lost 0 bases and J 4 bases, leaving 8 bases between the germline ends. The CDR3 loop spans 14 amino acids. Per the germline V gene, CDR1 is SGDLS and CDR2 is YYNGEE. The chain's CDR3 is CASSVGTLNQPQHF. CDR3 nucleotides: TGTGCCAGCAGCGTAGGAACCCTGAATCAGCCCCAGCATTTT.

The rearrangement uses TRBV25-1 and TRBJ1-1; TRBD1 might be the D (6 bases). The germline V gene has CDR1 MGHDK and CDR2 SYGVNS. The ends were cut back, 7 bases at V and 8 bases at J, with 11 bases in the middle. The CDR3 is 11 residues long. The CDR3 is CASTSGTEAFF. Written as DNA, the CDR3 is TGTGCCAGCACGTCCGGGACAGAAGCTTTCTTT.

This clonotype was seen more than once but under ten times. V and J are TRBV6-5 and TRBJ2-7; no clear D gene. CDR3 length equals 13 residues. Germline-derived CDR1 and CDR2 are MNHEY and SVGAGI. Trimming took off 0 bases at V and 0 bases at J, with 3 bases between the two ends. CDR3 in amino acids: CASSYSSSYEQYF. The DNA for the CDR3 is TGTGCCAGCAGTTACTCGTCCTCCTACGAGCAGTACTTC.

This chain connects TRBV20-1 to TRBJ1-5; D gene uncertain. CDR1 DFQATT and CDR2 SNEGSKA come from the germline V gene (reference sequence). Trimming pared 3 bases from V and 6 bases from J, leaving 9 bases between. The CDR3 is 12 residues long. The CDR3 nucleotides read TGCAGTGCTAGCGGGTTTGGTCAGCCCCAGCATTTT. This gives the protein CSASGFGQPQHF.

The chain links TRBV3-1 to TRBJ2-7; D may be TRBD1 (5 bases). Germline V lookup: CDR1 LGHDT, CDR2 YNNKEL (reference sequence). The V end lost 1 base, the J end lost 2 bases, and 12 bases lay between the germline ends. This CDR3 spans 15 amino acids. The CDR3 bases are TGTGCCAGCAGCCAAGTTGGTACAGGACCCTACGAGCAGTACTTC. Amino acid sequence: CASSQVGTGPYEQYF.

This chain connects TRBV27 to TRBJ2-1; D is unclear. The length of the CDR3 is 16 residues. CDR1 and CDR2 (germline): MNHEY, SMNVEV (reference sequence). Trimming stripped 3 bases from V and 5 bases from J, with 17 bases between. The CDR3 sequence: CASSFLSGPLNNEQFF. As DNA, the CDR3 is TGTGCCAGCAGTTTCCTATCAGGTCCACTCAACAATGAGCAGTTCTTC.

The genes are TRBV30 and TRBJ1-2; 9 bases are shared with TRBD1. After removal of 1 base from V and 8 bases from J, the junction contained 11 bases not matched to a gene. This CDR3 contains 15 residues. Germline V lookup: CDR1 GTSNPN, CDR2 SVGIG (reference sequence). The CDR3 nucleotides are TGTGCCTGGAGTGGCCACCTCCGGGACAGGGACGGCTACACCTTC. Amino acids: CAWSGHLRDRDGYTF. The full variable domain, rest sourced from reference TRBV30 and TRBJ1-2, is SQTIHQWPATLVQPVGSPLSLECTVEGTSNPNLYWYRQAAGRGLQLLFYSVGIGQISSEVPQNLSASRPQDRQFILSSKKLLLSDSGFYLCAWSGHLRDRDGYTFGSGTRLTVV.

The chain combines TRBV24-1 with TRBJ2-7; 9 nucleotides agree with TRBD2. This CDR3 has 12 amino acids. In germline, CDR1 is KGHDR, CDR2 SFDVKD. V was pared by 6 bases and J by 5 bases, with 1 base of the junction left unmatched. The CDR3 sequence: CATSLAGHEQYF. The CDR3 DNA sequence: TGTGCCACCAGTCTAGCGGGACACGAGCAGTACTTC.

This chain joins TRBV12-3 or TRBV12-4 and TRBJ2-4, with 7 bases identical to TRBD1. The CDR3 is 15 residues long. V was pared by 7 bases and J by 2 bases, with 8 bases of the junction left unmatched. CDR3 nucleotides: TGTGCCAGCACCTTGACAGGGTCTCCCAAAAACATTCAGTACTTC. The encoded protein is CASTLTGSPKNIQYF.

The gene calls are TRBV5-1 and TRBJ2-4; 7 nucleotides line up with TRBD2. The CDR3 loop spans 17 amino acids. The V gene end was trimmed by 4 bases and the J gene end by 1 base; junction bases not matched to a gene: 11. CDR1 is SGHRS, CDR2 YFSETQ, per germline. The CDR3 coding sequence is TGCGCCAGCAGCCCCCGGGCGGGAGATGCGGCCAAAAACATTCAGTACTTC. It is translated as CASSPRAGDAAKNIQYF.

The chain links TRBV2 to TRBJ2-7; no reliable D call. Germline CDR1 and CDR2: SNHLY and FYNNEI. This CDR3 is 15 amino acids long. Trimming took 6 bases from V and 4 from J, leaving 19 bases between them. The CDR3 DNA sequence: TGTGCCAGCAGGCTGGTTGGGGTTCATCTTTACGAGCAGTACTTC. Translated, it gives CASRLVGVHLYEQYF.